This record concerns one TCR beta chain sequence. The assay was immunoSEQ multiplex PCR, and TCRdb's table has in-frame clones only and misses some. The repertoire holds around 220,000 clones, with approximately 80% as singletons. These data are taken from a study of cytomegalovirus exposure and HLA in healthy donors. The sample comprised PBMCs. The clonotype comes from a woman aged 30 to 39 in good health and CMV-seropositive.

Written as DNA, the CDR3 is TGTGCCAGCAGCGCCCCTGGCTGGGCGCACAATGAGCAGTTCTTC. Protein sequence: CASSAPGWAHNEQFF. This rearrangement joins TRBV5-4 to TRBJ2-1; no reliable D call. The germline gives CDR1 SGHNT, CDR2 YYREEE (reference sequence). V gave up 4 bases and J gave up 5 bases, with 16 bases separating them. The CDR3 is 15 residues long.